A selection of T cell receptor beta chains follows, all from one sample in a study of blood T cell repertoires in COVID-19. Profiling relied on immunoSEQ multiplex PCR, and the TCRdb table lists in-frame clones only, not all of them. The sample consists of approximately 240,000 clones, around 90% of them appearing once. Sequencing was carried out using peripheral blood. All receptors derive from a man aged 30-40 years with COVID-19, enrolled during active disease. Both conserved end residues are part of each CDR3. D genes are given only for firm matches. Clone size, where shown, is once, few, many, or a class for clones that have expanded.

v_call,clone_size,d_call,j_call,cdr3_nt,cdr3_aa
TRBV7-9,NA,TRBD2,TRBJ2-1,TGTGCCAGCAGCTTAGGACCTAGAGGACTAGCGGGGGGTGGCCTCTTC,CASSLGPRGLAGGGLF
TRBV10-2,NA,NA,TRBJ2-5,TGCGCCAGCAGTGTCTTACAACCGGACAGACTCTCGGAGACCCAGTACTTC,CASSVLQPDRLSETQYF
TRBV6-2/TRBV6-3,NA,TRBD1,TRBJ2-7,TGTGCCAGCAGTTACTCGGGCTTCGAGGGGACAGTCTCCTACGAGCAGTACTTC,CASSYSGFEGTVSYEQYF
TRBV5-6,NA,NA,TRBJ1-3,TGTGCCAGCAGCTTGTCAGGGTCTGGAAACACCATATATTTT,CASSLSGSGNTIYF
TRBV5-1,NA,TRBD1,TRBJ1-2,TGCGCCAGCAGTGACAGGGAAGCTAACTATGGCTACACCTTC,CASSDREANYGYTF
TRBV2,NA,TRBD2,TRBJ2-3,TGTGCCAGCAGGTCCGGGGGGTACACAGATACGCAGTATTTT,CASRSGGYTDTQYF
TRBV19,NA,TRBD1,TRBJ1-5,TGTGCCACTGGGACAGGCCGCATTGTTCAGCCCCAGCATTTT,CATGTGRIVQPQHF
TRBV12-5,few,NA,TRBJ1-4,TGTGCTAGTGGTTTGGCTCAGGGGAGGGCTAATGAAAAACTGTTTTTT,CASGLAQGRANEKLFF
TRBV11-2,NA,NA,TRBJ1-2,TGTGCCAGCAGCTTGGAGCGGGCGTCTAAGGGCTACACCTTC,CASSLERASKGYTF
TRBV10-2,NA,TRBD2,TRBJ2-3,TGCGCCAGCAAGTCGGCTAGCGGACCAGGCCCAGATACGCAGTATTTT,CASKSASGPGPDTQYF
TRBV5-1,NA,NA,TRBJ1-3,TGCGCCAGCAGCAAAGAGGGAGTAAACACCATATATTTT,CASSKEGVNTIYF
TRBV9,NA,TRBD1,TRBJ2-7,TGTGCCAGCAGCGCCGGGACAGGGTTAAGGGAGCAGTACTTC,CASSAGTGLREQYF
TRBV5-1,NA,NA,TRBJ1-1,TGCGCCAGCAGCCCTACAGGAGCCACTGAAGCTTTCTTT,CASSPTGATEAFF
TRBV6-5,NA,NA,TRBJ1-2,TGTGCCAGCAGTTACGTCGGGGTTGGCTACACCTTC,CASSYVGVGYTF
TRBV4-2,NA,NA,TRBJ1-2,TGTGCCAGCAGCCAAGATGCCGTCAGGGGCTCCTCCTATGGCTACACCTTC,CASSQDAVRGSSYGYTF
TRBV25-1,NA,TRBD1,TRBJ2-7,TGTGCCAGCAGTGACCCGGGGACAGGGAAGTACGAGCAGTACTTC,CASSDPGTGKYEQYF
TRBV5-4,NA,NA,TRBJ2-2,TGTGCCAGCAGCCCAGGGTTAGGGGTGGCCGGGGAGCTGTTTTTT,CASSPGLGVAGELFF
TRBV10-1,NA,NA,TRBJ2-2,TGCGCCAGCAGTGAGGAGGGTACCGGGGAGCTGTTTTTT,CASSEEGTGELFF
TRBV6-5,NA,NA,TRBJ2-7,TGTGCCAGCAGTTACTCGACTTGGGGCCCCTACGAGCAGTACTTC,CASSYSTWGPYEQYF
TRBV7-6,NA,NA,TRBJ2-6,TGTGCCAGCAGCTACCGGGACAAGGCCAACGTCCTGACTTTC,CASSYRDKANVLTF
TRBV6-5,NA,TRBD2,TRBJ2-3,TGTGCCAGCGGTCGTAGCGGGGGAAGAGATACGCAGTATTTT,CASGRSGGRDTQYF
TRBV5-5,NA,NA,TRBJ1-2,TGTGCCAGCCACCAGGGGACCCCGTTAGCTAACTATGGCTACACCTTC,CASHQGTPLANYGYTF
TRBV6-5,NA,NA,TRBJ2-3,TGTGCCAGCAGTTATGTGGGTACTAATACGCAGTATTTT,CASSYVGTNTQYF
TRBV19,NA,NA,TRBJ1-1,TGTGCCAGTAGCCTCTTAGGGTCCGGGACATCAAACACTGAAGCTTTCTTT,CASSLLGSGTSNTEAFF
TRBV2,NA,NA,TRBJ1-2,TGTGCCAGCAGGGCAGGCCTACCTAACTATGGCTACACCTTC,CASRAGLPNYGYTF
TRBV7-9,NA,TRBD2,TRBJ2-1,TGTGCCAGCAGCCCGGGGGGAATAGATGAGCAGTTCTTC,CASSPGGIDEQFF
TRBV6-5,NA,TRBD1,TRBJ1-3,TGTGCCAGCAGCTGGGACAGCTCTGGAAACACCATATATTTT,CASSWDSSGNTIYF
TRBV4-1,NA,TRBD1,TRBJ1-1,TGCGCCAGCAGCACCCGACAGGGGAACACTGAAGCTTTCTTT,CASSTRQGNTEAFF
TRBV5-5,NA,NA,TRBJ1-5,TGTGCCAGCAGCTCTGGGGGGACCCAGCCCCAGCATTTT,CASSSGGTQPQHF
TRBV27,once,TRBD1,TRBJ1-1,TGTGCCAGCAGTTTCTACGGGAGGGACAGGGTGGGCACTGAAGCTTTCTTT,CASSFYGRDRVGTEAFF